The TCR beta chain under discussion was sequenced for a study of blood T cell repertoires in COVID-19. In the study overall: Samples representing acute and convalescent COVID-19 were sourced from the United States, Italy and Spain. PBMCs, B-cell-depleted T cells, or T cells provided the cDNA or gDNA that made up the material.

The V end was cut by 2 bases, the J end by 0 bases, with 8 bases between. In germline, CDR1 is SGHTA, CDR2 FQGTGA. The CDR3 contains 15 residues. Seattle participants joined during active infection and were tracked over time. In the authors' methods: Scientists estimated how many nucleated cells there were by amplifying reference gene primers. Using immunoSEQ multiplex PCR, the repertoire was profiled, and TCRdb retains in-frame clones only, with some absent. Clonal size and the V and J genes are those of that table, whereas D and trimming came from the DNA. The table lists 200,000 to 250,000 clones, around 85% of them singletons.

V and J are TRBV7-3 and TRBJ1-3; no clear D gene. The TCR was taken from a woman aged 70-85 years with COVID-19, enrolled during active disease. The specimen sequenced was peripheral blood. The CDR3: CASSLGQLSGNTIYF. DNA for the CDR3: TGTGCCAGCAGCTTAGGGCAGCTCTCTGGAAACACCATATATTTT.